This TCR beta chain was recorded in a study of T cells after yellow fever vaccination. TCR cDNA, made by 5'RACE template switching, carried an added universal primer site and UMIs. In TCRdb, the 5' RACE reads were re-called with MiXCR into one record per CDR3 protein. The sample consists of 300,000 or so distinct CDR3 sequences, 8.7% of them appearing once. Study outcomes and limitations: Shared CD4/CD8 clonotypes were a small share, likely from convergent recombination. The study noted that FACS-sorted repertoires could contain abundant clonotypes contaminating from the bulk population. A large majority of primary-vaccination clones showed up again after the booster (approximately 95% CD4, around 88% CD8).

The V gene's germline CDR1 is LGHNA and CDR2 YSLEER. The V end lost 0 bases, the J end lost 4 bases, and 11 bases lay between the germline ends. The CDR3 is 15 amino acids. A remark on this clonotype: Its antigen is unknown.

The receptor's source is a man younger than 35 who received the YFV17D yellow fever vaccine. The sample consisted of CD4+ T cells sorted from PBMCs, taken 5 days after the yellow fever booster vaccination. The chain has TRBV4-3 and TRBJ2-3; a possible D gene is TRBD2 (6 bases). Here the CDR3 reads CASSQDLAGPDTQYF. The CDR3 bases are TGCGCCAGCAGCCAAGATCTTGCGGGGCCAGATACGCAGTATTTT.